This record covers a single TCR beta chain. The antigen remains unidentified. PCR was performed using 60 Vbeta and 13 Jbeta primers. TCRdb keeps only in-frame clones here, not all; method: immunoSEQ multiplex PCR. Of 50,000 to 70,000 clones in the sample, 65% to 80% were seen once. The record originates from a study of cytomegalovirus exposure and HLA in healthy donors. Study findings and constraints: Indistinguishable V segments, including TRBV6-2 and TRBV6-3, were excluded. When a later analysis was performed, an Asian-associated ancestry cluster reportedly had fewer N-insertions than the approximately 700-donor mean.

Trimming removed 2 bases from V and 1 base from J; junction bases left unmatched: 6. Germline V gene sequence: CDR1 MNHEY, CDR2 SVGAGI. CDR3 size: 16 residues. The clonotype comes from a man younger than 45 in good health and CMV-seropositive. J is TRBJ2-5 and V is TRBV6-5; 8 positions agree with TRBD2. The source material was PBMCs. The CDR3 DNA is TGTGCCAGCAGTTACGGGGCGGGGGGAATCCAAGAGACCCAGTACTTC. This encodes CASSYGAGGIQETQYF.